This TCR beta chain stems from a study of metastatic and nonmetastatic thyroid tumors (dated by TCRdb to about 2020). The study in broad terms: For patients with malignant and with benign thyroid disease, the researchers compared repertoires between peripheral blood samples and tumor or nodule tissue samples. The investigation overall reported the following: In both blood and tumor samples, malignant tumors were reported to have significantly higher TCR beta diversity than benign nodules.

This clone was found many times. There is no known antigen for this receptor. No base-level quality is on record; no much larger clone is a single base apart. V ends up 3 bases short and J 6 bases short, with an unmatched junction base count of 6. From the cysteine up to the phenylalanine, the CDR3 has a length of 14 residues. Only CDR3 DNA is held: 42 bases, read in frame from base 1. The library was produced with PCR. The sequencing machine was an Illumina HiSeq 4000. High-throughput sequencing was used to profile the TCR beta-chain CDR3 region of every patient. The authors' analysis ran thus. A classifier to discriminate distant-metastatic papillary thyroid cancer patients was built from CDR3 differences across clinicopathological groups. The Shannon index was used to measure repertoire diversity, and the Morisita-Horn index was used to measure how similar tumor and blood repertoires were. TCRdb trimmed public reads at Q25 via fastp, called clones via MiXCR and kept in-frame beta chains. The authors' filters were not applied to this entry. For this sample the table gives tens of thousands of clones, of which roughly 21% were detected only once. About 7.6% of the sample comes from the top ten.

No treatment had been received by any patient before thyroid surgery. The study retrospectively analysed patient clinical samples collected from the early 2010s to the late 2010s using T-cell receptor beta sequencing. This receptor was taken from a female donor with papillary thyroid cancer or a benign thyroid nodule (not recorded which). Some clones in this sample may be carry-over from other donors' samples. Sequenced material: blood. The V gene is TRBV12-3 or TRBV12-4 and the J gene is TRBJ1-1, and 8 bases in between align with TRBD1. Here is the DNA: TGTGCCAGCAGTTTCGCAGGGGGCGTCGCTGAAGCTTTCTTT. Translated, it reads CASSFAGGVAEAFF.